The clone carrying this TCR beta chain was seen just once. This record belongs to a study of T cells in localized non-small cell lung cancer. CDR1 and CDR2 from the germline V gene are MGHRA and YSYEKL. Trimming removed 1 base at V and 0 bases at J, with 7 bases between. CDR3 length: 15 residues. Generated by immunoSEQ multiplex PCR, the TCRdb table keeps only in-frame clones and is missing some. The table shows about 52,000 clones, with around 90% occurring only once. The receptor was isolated from a female donor with stage II lung adenocarcinoma. The material sequenced was PBMCs, taken before any cancer treatment. The gene calls are TRBV4-1 and TRBJ1-5; D not certain. The DNA of the CDR3 is TGCGCCAGCAGCCAAGTAGGACTTAGCAATCAGCCCCAGCATTTT. It codes for CASSQVGLSNQPQHF.